The clone carrying this T cell receptor (beta chain) was observed at least ten times. Its target is not known. This sample stems from a study of response to subunit inactivated influenza vaccine. Notes on the study in general: Few additional T cells are recruited per seasonal influenza vaccination, authors suggested.

Each CDR3 protein gets one entry after TCRdb re-called the RT-PCR reads with MiXCR. Altogether 200,000 to 250,000 distinct CDR3 sequences are present, 12% being singletons, with the ten largest covering 7.8%. CDR3 length: 13 amino acids. V was pared by 3 bases and J by 9 bases, with 12 bases between. The sequence came from a man aged 50-60 years who received an inactivated influenza vaccine. V is TRBV12-3 or TRBV12-4 and J is TRBJ2-1; D gene unclear. The sequencing here drew on non-naive T cells sorted from PBMCs, taken around 15 days before vaccination. Written as DNA, the CDR3 is TGTGCCAGCAGTTTGTCGCCCGAGGCTGAGCAGTTCTTC. Its protein product is CASSLSPEAEQFF.